These 30 T cell receptor beta chains came from one sample sequenced in a study of cytomegalovirus exposure and HLA in healthy donors. The study ran its PCR with 60 Vbeta and 13 Jbeta primers. The repertoire was sequenced with immunoSEQ multiplex PCR; TCRdb's copy has only in-frame clones and lacks some. The data hold 150,000 to 200,000 clones, with 70% to 80% observed a single time. Sequenced material: PBMCs. The receptors were sampled from a man aged 18-30 years in good health and CMV-seropositive.

The chain uses TRBV4-1 and TRBJ2-3, with TRBD2 identical over 15 bases. V trimming: 4 bases; J trimming: 0 bases; junction bases outside the gene matches: 2. Per germline, CDR1 MGHRA and CDR2 YSYEKL. The CDR3 extends over 17 amino acids. CDR3: CASSLGLAGGSTDTQYF. The CDR3, as DNA: TGCGCCAGCAGCCTGGGACTAGCGGGAGGCAGCACAGATACGCAGTATTTT.

The chain recombines TRBV30 with TRBJ1-6; 10 nucleotides match TRBD1. This CDR3 spans 14 amino acids. Per the germline V gene, CDR1 is GTSNPN and CDR2 is SVGIG (reference sequence). V was pared by 3 bases and J by 8 bases, with 4 bases of the junction left unmatched. DNA of the CDR3: TGTGCCTGGAGAACCGGGACAGGGGATTCACCCCTCCACTTT. This translates into CAWRTGTGDSPLHF.

This clone was seen only once. The chain links TRBV16 to TRBJ2-7, with TRBD1 identical over 7 bases. The junction had 8 bases not matched to a gene; V was cut back by 0 bases and J by 3 bases. CDR3 length: 16 residues. Germline V CDR1 and CDR2: KGHSY, FQNENV. In DNA form, the CDR3 reads TGTGCCAGCAGCCAATCCCGGACAGGCTCCGGCTACGAGCAGTACTTC. The encoded protein is CASSQSRTGSGYEQYF.

This clone was picked up a small number of times. This rearrangement joins TRBV9 to TRBJ2-7; perhaps TRBD1 as D (6 bases). Trimming took 3 bases from V and 1 from J, leaving 17 bases between them. CDR3 length: 16 residues. CDR1 and CDR2 (germline): SGDLS, YYNGEE. The CDR3 region has the DNA TGTGCCAGCAGCGCTGATGTGACAGGTTGGTCCTACGAGCAGTACTTC. This encodes CASSADVTGWSYEQYF.

This sequence joins TRBV18 and TRBJ2-4; TRBD2 is a possible D gene (5 bases). Germline loops: CDR1 KGHSH, CDR2 LQKENI. V was shortened by 5 bases and J by 0 bases, with 5 bases between the two germline ends. The CDR3 consists of 13 residues. CDR3 sequence reads: CASSGLAKNIQYF. CDR3 nucleotides: TGTGCCAGCTCAGGACTAGCCAAAAACATTCAGTACTTC.

The V call is TRBV2, the J call TRBJ2-4; 9 nucleotides align to TRBD2. The length of the CDR3 is 16 residues. In germline, CDR1 is SNHLY, CDR2 FYNNEI. The ends lost 8 bases at V and 3 bases at J; junction bases unmatched: 11. As DNA, the CDR3 is TGTGCCAGCGGTGGGGGGACTAGCCCGAACAAAAACATTCAGTACTTC. As protein: CASGGGTSPNKNIQYF.

CDR3 coding DNA: TGTGCCAGTAGTATGGGCAAAGCCGGACAGAGACTCAATCAGCCCCAGCATTTT. It encodes CASSMGKAGQRLNQPQHF. The V call is TRBV19, the J call TRBJ1-5; weak D call: TRBD1 (6 bases). This CDR3 has 18 residues. Germline V gene sequence: CDR1 LNHDA, CDR2 SQIVND (reference sequence). Trimming pared 3 bases from V and 3 bases from J, leaving 21 bases between.

This chain connects TRBV6-1 to TRBJ2-7, with TRBD2 identical over 9 bases. The CDR3 has 14 residues. The germline gives CDR1 MNHNS, CDR2 SASEGT. With 6 bases clipped from V and 6 bases from J, the junction kept 9 bases outside the gene matches. CDR3 region: CASSTIAGATEQYF. The CDR3 nucleotides are TGTGCCAGCAGCACGATAGCGGGAGCTACCGAGCAGTACTTC.

This chain links TRBV10-2 with TRBJ2-3; D is undetermined. CDR3 size: 15 residues. Germline CDR1 reads WSHSY; CDR2 reads SAAADI. V lost 4 bases and J 0 bases, leaving 11 bases between the germline ends. This chain's CDR3 is CASSGVAGSTDTQYF. The CDR3, as DNA: TGCGCCAGCAGTGGGGTGGCAGGTAGCACAGATACGCAGTATTTT.

The J gene is TRBJ1-2, the V gene TRBV7-8, with 7 bases fitting TRBD1. There are 16 residues in the CDR3. Germline-derived CDR1 and CDR2 are SGHVS and FQNEAQ. With 1 base clipped from V and 3 bases from J, the junction kept 8 bases outside the gene matches. CDR3 sequence (DNA): TGTGCCAGCAGCTTAGTGTACAGGGGTGCGGACTATGGCTACACCTTC. Its translation is CASSLVYRGADYGYTF.

V and J are TRBV6-1 and TRBJ1-1; 11 positions match TRBD1. The CDR3 contains 11 residues. The J segment lost 13 bases and the V segment lost 6 bases, leaving 4 bases of the junction unmatched. Germline V CDR1 and CDR2: MNHNS, SASEGT. The CDR3 DNA sequence: TGTGCCAGCAGAGGACAGGGGGCTCATTTCTTT. This encodes CASRGQGAHFF.

The rearrangement joins TRBV29-1 to TRBJ2-1, with TRBD2 matching over 8 bases. This CDR3 spans 14 amino acids. V lost 7 bases, J lost 6 bases, and 11 bases stayed unmatched. The germline gives CDR1 SQVTM, CDR2 ANQGSEA. The CDR3 coding sequence is TGCAGCGCTGTGGGACTAGTGGGTGTCAATGAGCAGTTCTTC. Translated, it gives CSAVGLVGVNEQFF.

This chain joins TRBV5-6 and TRBJ2-7; D is unclear. CDR1 and CDR2 (germline): SGHDT, YYEEEE. Trimming shortened V by 1 base and J by 1 base, and 12 bases separated the two germline ends. The CDR3 spans 15 residues. This chain's CDR3 is CASSLTRWRSYEQYF. The CDR3 DNA is TGTGCCAGCAGCTTGACCAGGTGGCGTTCCTACGAGCAGTACTTC. The full variable domain, rest sourced from reference TRBV5-6 and TRBJ2-7, is DAGVTQSPTHLIKTRGQQVTLRCSPKSGHDTVSWYQQALGQGPQFIFQYYEEEERQRGNFPDRFSGHQFPNYSSELNVNALLLGDSALYLCASSLTRWRSYEQYFGPGTRLTVT.

The rearrangement links TRBV6-5 to TRBJ2-3, with D perhaps matching TRBD2 (7 bases). V shed 2 bases and J shed 6 bases, with 15 bases lying between them. The CDR3 contains 15 residues. In germline, CDR1 is MNHEY, CDR2 SVGAGI. The CDR3 loop reads CASSYQWGGGDTQYF. The CDR3 DNA follows: TGTGCCAGCAGTTACCAGTGGGGGGGCGGGGATACGCAGTATTTT.

J is TRBJ2-7 and V is TRBV28, with 7 bases identical to TRBD2. CDR1 and CDR2 from the germline V gene are MDHEN and SYDVKM. The CDR3 extends over 14 amino acids. After removal of 10 bases from V and 2 bases from J, the junction contained 11 bases not matched to a gene. CDR3 sequence reads: CATQWGGDTYEQYF. Written as DNA, the CDR3 is TGTGCCACCCAGTGGGGGGGTGATACCTACGAGCAGTACTTC.

V gene TRBV5-1 combines with J gene TRBJ2-5, with no clear D. Germline loops: CDR1 SGHRS, CDR2 YFSETQ. Trimming removed 0 bases from V and 2 bases from J, with 5 bases in between. The CDR3 loop spans 13 amino acids. DNA of the CDR3: TGCGCCAGCAGCTTGGAGCTACAAGAGACCCAGTACTTC. Translation gives CASSLELQETQYF.

The V call is TRBV6-6, the J call TRBJ1-1, with D perhaps TRBD1 (5 bases). The germline CDR1 and CDR2 sequences are MNHNY and SVGAGI (reference sequence). The V end was cut by 6 bases, the J end by 3 bases, with 14 bases between. The CDR3 totals 14 residues. The CDR3 DNA reads TGTGCCAGCAGCCAGCGGGACTTGTACACTGAAGCTTTCTTT. Its translation is CASSQRDLYTEAFF.

The chain uses TRBV9 and TRBJ2-1; 8 positions agree with TRBD2. The ends lost 0 bases at V and 7 bases at J; junction bases unmatched: 12. CDR3 length: 17 residues. CDR1 and CDR2 (germline): SGDLS, YYNGEE. CDR3 sequence reads: CASSVDAMGLVANEQFF. CDR3 sequence (DNA): TGTGCCAGCAGCGTAGATGCGATGGGACTAGTAGCGAATGAGCAGTTCTTC.

In this sample, this clone turned up once. Here the CDR3 omits its conserved ending phenylalanine or tryptophan, so a read error is the likely source. The rearrangement joins TRBV2 to TRBJ1-6, with D perhaps matching TRBD1 (6 bases). V lost 8 bases, J lost 10 bases, and 15 bases lay in between. CDR3 length: 13 amino acids. Germline values: CDR1 SNHLY, CDR2 FYNNEI. Here the CDR3 reads CASREGVGSPLHL. Here the CDR3 DNA reads TGTGCCAGCCGCGAGGGGGTCGGATCACCCCTCCACCTT.

V usage is TRBV4-1 and J usage is TRBJ2-5, with 11 bases lining up with TRBD1. In germline, CDR1 is MGHRA, CDR2 YSYEKL. The CDR3 runs 16 residues. V lost 3 bases and J lost 7; bases outside the gene matches: 10. CDR3 in amino acids: CASSHTPGQGVGTQYF. CDR3 DNA: TGCGCCAGCAGCCACACACCGGGACAGGGGGTTGGGACCCAGTACTTC.

The rearrangement links TRBV9 to TRBJ2-7, with D possibly TRBD2 on 6 matching bases. CDR3 size: 13 residues. In germline, CDR1 is SGDLS, CDR2 YYNGEE. V lost 4 bases to trimming and J lost 5 bases, with 13 bases between them. The CDR3: CASSPTRENEQYF. The CDR3 DNA sequence: TGTGCCAGCAGCCCTACTCGGGAGAACGAGCAGTACTTC.

Worth noting for this clone: The same CDR3 also results from other DNA sequences found in this sample. J is TRBJ2-1 and V is TRBV28; perhaps TRBD2 as D (5 bases). The CDR3 length is 14 residues. Trimming shortened V by 2 bases and J by 7 bases, and 12 bases separated the two germline ends. CDR1 MDHEN and CDR2 SYDVKM come from the germline V gene. CDR3 residues: CASSLPLTGNEQFF. CDR3 bases: TGTGCCAGCAGTTTACCTTTAACGGGGAATGAGCAGTTCTTC.

The chain combines TRBV28 with TRBJ1-5; a weak D match, TRBD1 (5 bases). Germline CDR1 is MDHEN and CDR2 is SYDVKM. Trimming stripped 4 bases from V and 1 base from J, with 14 bases between. The CDR3 is 16 amino acids. CDR3 amino acids: CASSSLRGTSNQPQHF. CDR3 nucleotides: TGTGCCAGCAGTTCCTTAAGGGGCACGAGCAATCAGCCCCAGCATTTT.

The chain carries TRBV5-8 and TRBJ2-3, with D unclear. This CDR3 comprises 18 residues. Trimming left V 0 bases short and J 1 base short, with 18 bases between. Germline V gene sequence: CDR1 SGHTS, CDR2 YDEGEE. The CDR3 nucleotides are TGTGCCAGCAGCTTGGCCGGCAGTTCAATAGGAGGCACAGATACGCAGTATTTT. Translation: CASSLAGSSIGGTDTQYF.

This clone has more than one count but fewer than ten. The V and J genes are TRBV7-3 and TRBJ1-1; unclear D gene. Germline CDR1 reads SGHTA; CDR2 reads FQGTGA. Trimming took off 3 bases at V and 6 bases at J, with 11 bases between the two ends. CDR3 length: 13 residues. CDR3 loop: CASSFSSYAEAFF. The DNA for the CDR3 is TGTGCCAGCAGCTTTAGCTCGTACGCTGAAGCTTTCTTT.

In its sample, this clone was seen once. V usage is TRBV7-2 and J usage is TRBJ2-5; 11 bases agree with TRBD2. V lost 5 bases, J lost 2 bases, and 7 bases stayed unmatched. Germline V gives CDR1 SGHTA, CDR2 FQGNSA. This CDR3 comprises 16 residues. The CDR3, as DNA: TGTGCCAGCAGCCGGACGGGACTAGCGGTACAAGAGACCCAGTACTTC. Protein sequence: CASSRTGLAVQETQYF.

V and J are TRBV19 and TRBJ2-3, with 8 bases fitting TRBD1. Germline CDR1 and CDR2: LNHDA and SQIVND (reference sequence). Trimming cost V 3 bases and J 2 bases; bases outside gene matches: 7. The CDR3 length is 16 residues. This CDR3 reads CASSMGTGPLTDTQYF. CDR3 in DNA: TGTGCCAGTAGTATGGGGACAGGTCCCCTCACAGATACGCAGTATTTT.

The sample holds a few counts of this clone. V and J are TRBV7-9 and TRBJ2-1, with D possibly TRBD1 on 5 matching bases. Per the germline V gene, CDR1 is SEHNR and CDR2 is FQNEAQ (reference sequence). V was shortened by 0 bases and J by 5 bases, with 8 bases between the two germline ends. This CDR3 region has 14 residues. The CDR3 nucleotides are TGTGCCAGCAGCTTAGCGGCAGGGAACAATGAGCAGTTCTTC. Its translation is CASSLAAGNNEQFF.

This clone was counted ten times or more. The rearrangement joins TRBV6-1 to TRBJ1-1, with no clear D. The CDR3 has 14 residues. CDR1 MNHNS and CDR2 SASEGT come from the germline V gene. The V end was cut by 5 bases, the J end by 3 bases, with 13 bases between. CDR3 nucleotide sequence: TGTGCCAGCAGTTCGGGGAAGGAGCACACTGAAGCTTTCTTT. Its translation is CASSSGKEHTEAFF.

This sequence joins TRBV29-1 and TRBJ1-5; D is undetermined. Looked up from germline, CDR1 is SQVTM and CDR2 is ANQGSEA. V was clipped by 6 bases and J by 2 bases, with 8 bases between them. CDR3 length equals 12 residues. As DNA, the CDR3 is TGCAGCGTAGCGGACGGCAATCAGCCCCAGCATTTT. Residues: CSVADGNQPQHF.